This passage covers 31 T cell receptor beta chains from one sample sequenced in a study of T-cell reconstitution after alpha-beta-depleted transplantation in children (dated by TCRdb to 2016 to 2018). Taken with the paper, the label for treatment or condition translates to: allogeneic hematopoietic cell transplantation with graft depleted of TCRalphabeta T cells and CD19 B cells. The receptor library was made with PCR. Sequencing relied on an Illumina HiSeq 2500. TCR libraries were prepared with molecular barcoding, using unique molecular identifiers to normalize TCRbeta repertoire quantification. TCRdb's own reprocessing of the public reads used fastp at Q25 and MiXCR and kept productive beta chains. Records with the same CDR3 protein are collapsed into one entry carrying the most frequent genes and DNA. The sample has about 110,000 distinct CDR3 sequences on record, about 6% of them singletons. Roughly 23% of the sample is held by the ten biggest clonotypes.

Here the sequenced sample was PBMCs, mostly from graft donor cells, taken 360 days after TCRalphabeta/CD19-depleted stem cell transplant. The receptor source for this set is a male patient under 10 years old who had a stem cell transplant for acute lymphoblastic leukemia, so the T cells may come from the graft donor.

This rearrangement joins TRBV6-4 to TRBJ2-1, with D perhaps matching TRBD2 (6 bases). Trimming took 0 bases from V and 7 from J, leaving 10 bases between them. This CDR3 has 14 residues. CDR1 and CDR2 (germline): MRHNA, SNTAGT. The CDR3 region has the DNA TGTGCCAGCAGTGACTCAGTCGCGGGGAATGAGCAGTTCTTC. Its translation: CASSDSVAGNEQFF.

The chain links TRBV6-5 to TRBJ1-2; D unresolved. This CDR3 has 15 amino acids. With 0 bases removed from V and 2 bases from J, the gap between germline ends came to 10 bases. Germline V gene sequence: CDR1 MNHEY, CDR2 SVGAGI. CDR3 sequence (DNA): TGTGCCAGCAGTTACTCAGGATCTGCCAACTATGGCTACACCTTC. This sequence encodes CASSYSGSANYGYTF.

This clonotype showed up many times. The genes are TRBV20-1 and TRBJ1-5; maybe TRBD1 (5 bases). CDR3 size: 13 residues. Trimming took off 1 base at V and 5 bases at J, with 9 bases between the two ends. Germline V lookup: CDR1 DFQATT, CDR2 SNEGSKA (reference sequence). Here the CDR3 reads CSARVGRDQPQHF. CDR3 DNA sequence: TGCAGTGCTAGAGTTGGCAGGGATCAGCCCCAGCATTTT.

This clonotype has at least ten counts. This chain joins TRBV6-5 and TRBJ1-6; D uncertain. From germline, CDR1 is MNHEY and CDR2 SVGAGI. This CDR3 has 14 residues. The V gene lost 6 bases and the J gene lost 10 bases, with 16 bases spanning the gap. The CDR3: CASRLGRFESPLHF. CDR3 DNA sequence: TGTGCCAGCAGACTCGGACGGTTTGAATCACCCCTCCACTTT.

This clonotype was seen many times. V usage is TRBV7-2 and J usage is TRBJ1-4; no definite D call. Trimming removed 5 bases from V and 8 bases from J, with 15 bases in between. This CDR3 contains 14 residues. Germline V lookup: CDR1 SGHTA, CDR2 FQGNSA. CDR3 region: CASSLRDRKEKLFF. The CDR3 DNA follows: TGTGCCAGCAGCCTCCGGGATCGGAAAGAAAAACTGTTTTTT.

In its sample, this clonotype was seen a few times. The chain recombines TRBV6-2 or TRBV6-3 with TRBJ2-1, with D uncertain. There are 12 residues in the CDR3. Germline CDR1 MNHEY, CDR2 SVGEGT. The germline V and J ends were trimmed by 3 bases and 6 bases, with 6 bases remaining between them. CDR3 nucleotides: TGTGCCAGCAGTTATAATCTCAATGAGCAGTTCTTC. This encodes CASSYNLNEQFF.

The chain has TRBV20-1 and TRBJ2-5, with 9 bases matching TRBD1. The CDR3 loop spans 17 amino acids. The V segment lost 5 bases and the J segment 2 bases; nucleotides outside the gene matches: 15. In germline, CDR1 is DFQATT, CDR2 SNEGSKA (reference sequence). CDR3 amino acids: CSAFLPYRGRGQETQYF. CDR3 nucleotides: TGCAGTGCTTTCCTCCCTTACAGGGGGCGCGGGCAAGAGACCCAGTACTTC.

This clonotype was observed a few times. V usage is TRBV7-9 and J usage is TRBJ1-5; TRBD1 is a possible D gene (5 bases). V was trimmed by 5 bases and J by 5 bases, leaving 22 bases between them. The germline V gene has CDR1 SEHNR and CDR2 FQNEAQ (reference sequence). The CDR3 covers 17 residues. The CDR3 region has the DNA TGTGCCAGCAGCGGCCCGCGGGGCCCCGGAGGCGATCAGCCCCAGCATTTT. Translation: CASSGPRGPGGDQPQHF.

In regard to this clonotype: Since a much larger clone is just one base distant, this may be a read error. The chain carries TRBV5-6 and TRBJ2-5; D remains ambiguous. The CDR3 sequence is 14 residues long. The ends were cut back, 2 bases at V and 4 bases at J, with 12 bases in the middle. CDR1 and CDR2 from the germline V gene are SGHDT and YYEEEE. The CDR3 nucleotides are TGTGCCAGCAGCTTAAAACAGCCGGGAGAGACCCAGTACTTC. Translation gives CASSLKQPGETQYF.

This clonotype was detected many times. The V and J genes are TRBV7-8 and TRBJ2-7, with a tentative D call TRBD2 (5 bases). The CDR3 sequence is 13 residues long. Per the germline V gene, CDR1 is SGHVS and CDR2 is FQNEAQ. Trimming took off 3 bases at V and 4 bases at J, with 10 bases between the two ends. The CDR3: CASSLSGRYEQYF. CDR3 in DNA: TGTGCCAGCAGCTTGTCGGGAAGGTACGAGCAGTACTTC. The full variable domain, rest sourced from reference TRBV7-8 and TRBJ2-7, is GAGVSQSPRYKVAKRGQDVALRCDPISGHVSLFWYQQALGQGPEFLTYFQNEAQLDKSGLPSDRFFAERPEGSVSTLKIQRTQQEDSAVYLCASSLSGRYEQYFGPGTRLTVT.

This clonotype was detected ten times or more. The rearrangement links TRBV6-5 to TRBJ1-3, with TRBD1 identical over 8 bases. Trimming at V came to 6 bases and at J to 2 bases, leaving 6 bases not matched to a gene. The CDR3 is 15 amino acids. Germline loops: CDR1 MNHEY, CDR2 SVGAGI. The CDR3 region is CASSQPGQAGNTIYF. The CDR3 nucleotides are TGTGCCAGCAGCCAACCGGGACAGGCTGGAAACACCATATATTTT.

This clonotype occurred many times. The J gene is TRBJ2-1, the V gene TRBV20-1; the match to TRBD2 covers 8 bases. The germline V gene encodes CDR1 DFQATT and CDR2 SNEGSKA (reference sequence). CDR3 length: 15 residues. This CDR3 is CSARNLAGSGNEQFF. CDR3 bases: TGCAGCGCCCGTAACTTAGCGGGGTCGGGCAATGAGCAGTTCTTC.

Ten or more counts support this clonotype. This chain uses TRBV5-6 with TRBJ2-1; D gene ambiguous. V lost 0 bases to trimming and J lost 12 bases, with 10 bases between them. Germline assignment: CDR1 SGHDT and CDR2 YYEEEE. CDR3 size: 12 residues. CDR3: CASSLGPATQFF. In DNA form, the CDR3 reads TGTGCCAGCAGCTTGGGACCGGCCACGCAGTTCTTC.

This clonotype occurred a few times. The chain joins TRBV5-1 to TRBJ1-2; no clear D gene. The ends were cut back, 2 bases at V and 0 bases at J, with 8 bases in the middle. Germline V gene data show CDR1 as SGHRS and CDR2 as YFSETQ. This CDR3 is 14 amino acids long. The chain's CDR3 is CASSLGLTNYGYTF. Written as DNA, the CDR3 is TGCGCCAGCAGCTTAGGCCTTACTAACTATGGCTACACCTTC. The whole variable domain, remainder taken from reference TRBV5-1 and TRBJ1-2, is KAGVTQTPRYLIKTRGQQVTLSCSPISGHRSVSWYQQTPGQGLQFLFEYFSETQRNKGNFPGRFSGRQFSNSRSEMNVSTLELGDSALYLCASSLGLTNYGYTFGSGTRLTVV.

This clonotype was seen a handful of times. The rearrangement uses TRBV6-2 or TRBV6-3 and TRBJ2-6; D unresolved. Between the trimmed V and J ends, which lost 6 bases and 0 bases, there was a span of 6 bases. The CDR3 has 14 amino acids. Germline CDR1 MNHEY, CDR2 SVGEGT. As DNA, the CDR3 is TGTGCCAGCAGCCCCGCCTCTGGGGCCAACGTCCTGACTTTC. This codes for CASSPASGANVLTF.

The sample holds many counts of this clonotype. V usage is TRBV7-8 and J usage is TRBJ1-2; maybe TRBD1 (6 bases). The V and J ends lost 2 bases and 6 bases respectively, with 13 bases between them. Germline V gives CDR1 SGHVS, CDR2 FQNEAQ. The CDR3 totals 14 residues. This CDR3 is CASSLNGGADGYTF. In DNA, the CDR3 is TGTGCCAGCAGCTTAAATGGGGGCGCCGATGGCTACACCTTC.

V gene TRBV29-1 combines with J gene TRBJ1-3; no clear D gene. The length of the CDR3 is 12 residues. In germline, CDR1 is SQVTM, CDR2 ANQGSEA. Trimming removed 2 bases at V and 4 bases at J, with 6 bases between. The CDR3 DNA sequence: TGCAGCGTTGAAATTGTAGGAAACACCATATATTTT. Amino acids: CSVEIVGNTIYF.

This clonotype was recorded many times. This chain connects TRBV20-1 to TRBJ2-1; D gene uncertain. The germline V gene encodes CDR1 DFQATT and CDR2 SNEGSKA (reference sequence). CDR3 length: 14 residues. V was shortened by 0 bases and J by 3 bases, with 9 bases between the two germline ends. The CDR3 DNA sequence: TGCAGTGCTAGAGATGATCTACTCTACAATGAGCAGTTCTTC. As protein: CSARDDLLYNEQFF.

In this sample, this clonotype turned up many times. With a much larger clone just one base away, this may be a read error. V and J are TRBV6-5 and TRBJ2-5; no clear D. Germline V gene lookup returns CDR1 MNHEY and CDR2 SVGAGI. The CDR3 sequence is 10 residues long. CDR3 nucleotide sequence: TGTGCCAGCGGCCAACAGACCCAGTACTTC. Protein product: CASGQQTQYF.

This clonotype has ten or more counts. J is TRBJ1-2 and V is TRBV5-6; D ambiguous. V was cut by 4 bases and J by 4 bases, with 14 bases left in between. CDR1 and CDR2 (germline): SGHDT, YYEEEE. The CDR3 covers 14 residues. CDR3 in DNA: TGTGCCAGCAGCGACGACACTTCGGGCTATGGCTACACCTTC. Translating it yields CASSDDTSGYGYTF.

The rearrangement links TRBV7-7 to TRBJ2-5; D may be TRBD1 (6 bases). Deletions cut 0 bases from V and 4 bases from J, with 18 bases between. Germline-derived CDR1 and CDR2 are SSHAT and FNYEAQ (reference sequence). CDR3 length equals 17 residues. As DNA, the CDR3 is TGTGCCAGCAGCTTAGCAGGGCATTCAGGGGTCCGAGAGACCCAGTACTTC. Protein product: CASSLAGHSGVRETQYF.

Only a few counts were recorded for this clonotype. This sequence may be a read error, since a much larger clone differs from it by one base. V usage is TRBV15 and J usage is TRBJ1-4, with D perhaps matching TRBD1 (5 bases). Germline V gene sequence: CDR1 LNHNV, CDR2 YYDKDF (reference sequence). This CDR3 has 14 amino acids. Written as DNA, the CDR3 is TGTGCCACCATCAGAAAGGGACGGGGTGAAAAACTGTTTTTT. It yields the protein CATIRKGRGEKLFF.

This clonotype was seen a handful of times. The chain has TRBV7-3 and TRBJ2-2, with 7 bases fitting TRBD1. The CDR3 loop spans 14 amino acids. Germline-derived CDR1 and CDR2 are SGHTA and FQGTGA. V shed 6 bases and J 1 base; nucleotides not matched to a gene: 2. The CDR3 loop reads CASRRTGNTGELFF. In nucleotides, the CDR3 is TGTGCCAGCAGACGGACAGGGAACACCGGGGAGCTGTTTTTT.

This chain connects TRBV28 to TRBJ2-7; D uncertain. V lost 6 bases and J 1 base, leaving 10 bases between the germline ends. The germline V gene encodes CDR1 MDHEN and CDR2 SYDVKM. The CDR3 extends over 13 amino acids. CDR3 DNA sequence: TGTGCCAGCAGCCCTACTTATTCCTACGAGCAGTACTTC. Its protein is CASSPTYSYEQYF.

In its sample, this clonotype was seen many times. The gene calls are TRBV5-1 and TRBJ2-7, with no clear D. Trimming took off 1 base at V and 6 bases at J, with 8 bases between the two ends. CDR3 length equals 12 residues. From germline, CDR1 is SGHRS and CDR2 YFSETQ. The CDR3 is CASSLIIGEQYF. CDR3 nucleotides: TGCGCCAGCAGCTTGATCATCGGCGAGCAGTACTTC.

This clonotype was picked up a small number of times. The V and J genes are TRBV20-1 and TRBJ1-6; D might be TRBD1 (5 bases). Trimming pared 0 bases from V and 6 bases from J, leaving 12 bases between. The CDR3 totals 15 residues. Germline CDR1 reads DFQATT; CDR2 reads SNEGSKA (reference sequence). DNA of the CDR3: TGCAGTGCTAGAGAGGACACAGGCCTTAATTCACCCCTCCACTTT. Its translation is CSAREDTGLNSPLHF.

This clonotype was counted ten times or more. The V call is TRBV5-1, the J call TRBJ1-2; D gene uncertain. V dropped 0 bases and J dropped 8 bases, with 14 bases sitting between them. Germline CDR1 reads SGHRS; CDR2 reads YFSETQ. CDR3 length equals 14 residues. The CDR3 region is CASSLDDFQEGYTF. The CDR3, as DNA: TGCGCCAGCAGCTTGGATGACTTTCAAGAAGGCTACACCTTC.

The chain links TRBV11-1 to TRBJ2-7; no clear D gene. CDR1 is SGHAT and CDR2 is FQDESV in the germline V gene (reference sequence). V lost 5 bases, J lost 3 bases, and 14 bases lay in between. The CDR3 has 14 amino acids. CDR3 in amino acids: CASSPGLLYYEQYF. The CDR3, as DNA: TGTGCCAGCAGCCCCGGGCTCCTATACTACGAGCAGTACTTC.

This clonotype was picked up many times. The genes are TRBV4-3 and TRBJ2-5; D is uncertain. Trimming pared 6 bases from V and 4 bases from J, leaving 6 bases between. Germline lookup yields CDR1 LGHNA and CDR2 YSLEER. The CDR3 extends over 11 amino acids. DNA for the CDR3: TGCGCCAGCAGGGTTGGAGAGACCCAGTACTTC. Its protein product is CASRVGETQYF.

This clonotype was picked up a small number of times. The CDR3, as DNA: TGCGCCAGCAGCCAGGGGACTAGCGGGCCTTACGAGCAGTACTTC. This sequence encodes CASSQGTSGPYEQYF. This chain joins TRBV4-3 and TRBJ2-7; 12 positions match TRBD2. V was pared by 3 bases and J by 4 bases, with 4 bases of the junction left unmatched. CDR1 and CDR2 from the germline V gene are LGHNA and YSLEER. This CDR3 has 15 residues.

This clonotype was seen repeatedly, ten times or more. The chain links TRBV10-3 to TRBJ2-7, with 7 bases identical to TRBD1. The ends lost 10 bases at V and 3 bases at J; junction bases unmatched: 6. Per the germline V gene, CDR1 is ENHRY and CDR2 is SYGVKD. This CDR3 has 12 residues. The CDR3 is CATRDSSYEQYF. CDR3 nucleotide sequence: TGTGCCACCCGGGACAGCAGCTACGAGCAGTACTTC.